This T cell receptor (beta chain) was recovered during a study of T-cell reconstitution after alpha-beta-depleted transplantation in children. Whole-study results and caveats: Alpha-beta T cells about two months after transplant reportedly derived from several hundred expanded graft clones.

Using unique molecular identifiers, the investigators prepared the TCRbeta library. One entry per CDR3 protein, called by TCRdb with MiXCR from the PCR reads. The table shows some 110,000 distinct CDR3 sequences, with around 10% occurring only once. On this clonotype itself: Its antigen is currently unknown. An end of the junction differs from the germline gene, which may be a read error.

Per germline, CDR1 SGHKS and CDR2 YYEKEE (reference sequence). The CDR3 covers 16 residues. The clonotype originates from a boy aged 2 to 9 with acute lymphoblastic leukemia, due to receive a stem cell transplant. The sample here was PBMCs, taken before TCRalphabeta/CD19-depleted stem cell transplant. The chain carries TRBV5-5 and TRBJ2-3, with 9 bases fitting TRBD1. The CDR3 nucleotides are TGTGCCAGCAGCGGACAGGGGCAGCTGAGCACAGATACGGAGTATTTT. Amino acids: CASSGQGQLSTDTEYF.